This T cell receptor (beta chain) comes out of a study of CD8+CD57+ T cells in acquired aplastic anemia. This clonotype was seen a few times. V lost 7 bases and J 5 bases, leaving 20 bases between the germline ends. From germline, CDR1 is MGHDK and CDR2 SYGVNS. The CDR3 has 15 amino acids. The study profiled TCR beta VDJ and CDR3 using genomic DNA as template. TCRdb independently ran MiXCR on the reads; one entry per CDR3 protein. Of 200,000 to 250,000 distinct CDR3 sequences listed, over 60% are singletons. The receptor's source is a human donor in good health. Sequencing was done on a sample of sorted CD4+, CD8+, or CD8+CD57+ T cells (not recorded which) from PBMCs. V gene TRBV25-1 combines with J gene TRBJ2-5, with D possibly TRBD1 on 6 matching bases. The CDR3 loop is CASTRGGRKRETQYF. In DNA, the CDR3 is TGTGCCAGCACCAGGGGTGGTAGAAAGAGGGAGACCCAGTACTTC.